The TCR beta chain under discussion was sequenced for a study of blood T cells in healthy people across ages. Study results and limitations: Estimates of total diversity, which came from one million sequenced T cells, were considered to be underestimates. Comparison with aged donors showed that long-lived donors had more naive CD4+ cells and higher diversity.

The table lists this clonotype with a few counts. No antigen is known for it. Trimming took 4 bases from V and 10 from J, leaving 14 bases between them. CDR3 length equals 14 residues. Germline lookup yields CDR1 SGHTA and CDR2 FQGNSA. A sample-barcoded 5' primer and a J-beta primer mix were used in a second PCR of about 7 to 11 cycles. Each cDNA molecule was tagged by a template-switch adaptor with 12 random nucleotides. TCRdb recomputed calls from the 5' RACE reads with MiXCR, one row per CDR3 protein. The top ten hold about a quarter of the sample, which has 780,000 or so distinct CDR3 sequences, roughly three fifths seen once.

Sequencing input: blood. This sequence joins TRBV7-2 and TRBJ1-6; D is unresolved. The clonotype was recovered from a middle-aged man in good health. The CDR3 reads CASSSGVRGSPLHF. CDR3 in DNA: TGTGCCAGCAGCTCCGGGGTGCGGGGATCACCCCTCCACTTT.